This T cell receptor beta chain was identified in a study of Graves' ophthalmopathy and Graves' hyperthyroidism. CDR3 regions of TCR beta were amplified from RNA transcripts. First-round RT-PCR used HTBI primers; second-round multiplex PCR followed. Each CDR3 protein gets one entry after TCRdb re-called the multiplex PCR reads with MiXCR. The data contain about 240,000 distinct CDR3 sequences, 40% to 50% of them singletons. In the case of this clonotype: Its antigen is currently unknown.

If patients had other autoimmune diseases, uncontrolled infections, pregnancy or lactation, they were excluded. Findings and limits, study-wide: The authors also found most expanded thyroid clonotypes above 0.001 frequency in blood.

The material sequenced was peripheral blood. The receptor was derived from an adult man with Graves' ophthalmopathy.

CDR3 DNA: TGCAGTGCTAGGGGGGACAGCAGCCGTGGAAATCAGCCCCAGCATTTT. Translated, it gives CSARGDSSRGNQPQHF. The chain uses TRBV20-1 and TRBJ1-5, with 7 bases aligning to TRBD1. Germline CDR1 and CDR2: DFQATT and SNEGSKA (reference sequence). The CDR3 has 16 amino acids. The V gene end was trimmed by 3 bases and the J gene end by 4 bases; junction bases not matched to a gene: 12.